This T cell receptor (beta chain) was captured by sequencing in a study of radiation and T cells in renal cell carcinoma. The overall study: Nephrectomy followed 15 Gy stereotactic body radiation by 4 weeks. Study outcomes and limitations: Pretreatment tumor biopsies were lacking, so baseline clonotypes are unknown.

Sequenced by immunoSEQ multiplex PCR; TCRdb stores in-frame clones only, minus some. The top ten hold 6% to 8% of the sample, which has tens of thousands of clones, around 78% seen once. As to time point: baseline pretreatment blood. Treatment of the sample: 15 Gy SBRT to primary tumor, nephrectomy 4 weeks later. Blood was sampled at baseline, 2 weeks and 4 weeks after SBRT. The tumor was a clear cell renal cell carcinoma. Comment on this clone: Its antigen remains unknown.

J was trimmed by 7 bases and V by 7 bases; bases with no gene match: 7. Germline V lookup: CDR1 MNHNY, CDR2 SVGAGI (reference sequence). The CDR3 length is 14 residues. This chain links TRBV6-6 with TRBJ2-2, with 9 bases identical to TRBD2. Sequenced material: blood, taken from a patient whose treatment included radiotherapy and nephrectomy. The clonotype originates from a man aged 55-75 years with renal cell carcinoma. The CDR3 spells CASMRAGGNGELFF. DNA for the CDR3: TGTGCCAGCATGCGAGCGGGGGGAAACGGGGAGCTGTTTTTT.